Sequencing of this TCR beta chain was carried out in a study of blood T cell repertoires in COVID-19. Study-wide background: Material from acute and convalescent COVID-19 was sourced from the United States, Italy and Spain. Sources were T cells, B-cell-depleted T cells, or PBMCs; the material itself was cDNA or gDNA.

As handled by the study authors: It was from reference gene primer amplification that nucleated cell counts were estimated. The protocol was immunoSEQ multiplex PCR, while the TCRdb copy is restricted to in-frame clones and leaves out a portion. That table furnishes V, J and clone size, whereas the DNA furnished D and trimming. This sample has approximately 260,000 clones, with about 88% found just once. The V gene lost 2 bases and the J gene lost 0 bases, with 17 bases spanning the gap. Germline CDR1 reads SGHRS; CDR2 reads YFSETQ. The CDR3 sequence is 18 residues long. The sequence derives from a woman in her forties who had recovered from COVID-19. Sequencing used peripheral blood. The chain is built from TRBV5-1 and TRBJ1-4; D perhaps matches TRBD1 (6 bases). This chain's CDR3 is CASSLTGTRPTTNEKLFF. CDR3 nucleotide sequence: TGCGCCAGCAGCTTAACCGGGACACGGCCAACAACTAATGAAAAACTGTTTTTT.